This TCR beta chain came from a study of shared clonotypes between healthy human individuals. CD4+ cells yielded CD45RA+ naive and CD45RA-negative memory subsets. This CDR3 has 15 residues. Germline V gene sequence: CDR1 MGHRA, CDR2 YSYEKL. The V and J ends lost 1 base and 5 bases respectively, with 12 bases between them. Study observations and caveats: Around 5% of naive CD4 clonotypes were common to a handful of donors. Few donors restricted represented genetic and exposure-history diversity.

About this clone itself: The target antigen is unknown.

Clones were sequenced by immunoSEQ multiplex PCR, and TCRdb holds only the in-frame ones, with some missing. The data hold more than 850,000 clones, with approximately 80% observed a single time. This clonotype was obtained from a man between 18 and 35 years old in good health. Some clones in this sample may be carry-over from other donors' samples. Sequenced material: memory CD4+ T cells from PBMCs. Sample subset: CD45RA-negative fraction. The chain carries TRBV4-1 and TRBJ2-1; possibly TRBD2 for D (6 bases). The CDR3 sequence is CASSQGRGGHNEQFF. CDR3 in DNA: TGCGCCAGCAGCCAAGGACGAGGAGGGCACAATGAGCAGTTCTTC.